This T cell receptor beta chain was recovered during a study of cytomegalovirus exposure and HLA in healthy donors. Primers included in the PCR were 60 Vbeta and 13 Jbeta primers. The protocol was immunoSEQ multiplex PCR, while the TCRdb copy is restricted to in-frame clones and leaves out a portion. The data show roughly 120,000 clones, with about 73% seen just once and around 3.7% held by the top ten. Worth noting for this clone: Its antigen is still unknown.

Germline-derived CDR1 and CDR2 are MNHNS and SASEGT. The CDR3 loop spans 15 amino acids. V was pared by 6 bases and J by 0 bases, with 4 bases of the junction left unmatched. Regarding the study as a whole: In a later analysis, a missense DCLRE1C variant was linked to TCR beta V- and J-gene trimming. Researchers reported that a few CMV-associated chains were confirmed in vitro as CMV antigen-specific.

This TCR derives from a woman between 40 and 55 years old in good health and CMV-seronegative. The chain combines TRBV6-1 with TRBJ2-1; 8 bases agree with TRBD2. The sequencing input was PBMCs. The CDR3 DNA follows: TGTGCCAGCAGGATAGCGGGGAGCTCCTACAATGAGCAGTTCTTC. This sequence encodes CASRIAGSSYNEQFF.